This T cell receptor (beta chain) emerged from a study of a mutant IDH1 vaccine in newly diagnosed glioma. Overall study: Vaccination followed radiotherapy alone by 4-6 weeks, or accompanied temozolomide cycles.

The CDR3 sequence is 13 residues long. Between the trimmed V and J ends, which lost 1 base and 6 bases, there was a span of 8 bases. The germline gives CDR1 SGHNT, CDR2 YYREEE (reference sequence). Measured with immunoSEQ multiplex PCR; TCRdb has only the in-frame clones, and not every one. In the table there are around 34,000 clones, roughly 79% of which are singletons. Time point defined: week 23, last vaccination. Doses consisted of 300 ug of mutant IDH1 20-mer peptide each, paired with topical imiquimod. For this clone: Its specificity is not known.

The chain employs TRBV5-4 and TRBJ2-1, with unresolved D. The sequencing used PBMCs, collected from a glioma patient whose treatment included an IDH1 peptide vaccine. This receptor was obtained from a man between 40 and 49 years old with glioma. CDR3 DNA sequence: TGTGCCAGCAGCTTGTACATACTCAATGAGCAGTTCTTC. Amino acids: CASSLYILNEQFF.